This T cell receptor (beta chain) comes out of a study of IL-17A CD8 T cells in psoriatic arthritis synovium. Broadly, across the study: The study was designed to define the phenotype, molecular profile and function of synovial IL-17A+CD8+ T cells in the pathogenesis of psoriatic arthritis. General study outcomes and caveats: In a couple of patients, many Tc17 clones were found to be shared with the synovial Tc1 population, resulting in Morisita overlap indices above 0.85. Only a few patients were included in the TCR sequencing, a limited sample size that the authors acknowledged. Cells came from synovial fluid rather than synovial tissue, since no psoriatic arthritis synovial tissue samples were available. Although over 4% of the repertoire was occupied by some individual clones, most synovial CD8+ subsets remained polyclonal.

After DNA extraction (Qiagen), TCRbeta V-D-J rearrangements were amplified in a bias-controlled manner and then sequenced at high throughput (immunoSEQ; Adaptive Biotech). Regarding the original processing steps: Productive sequences were analyzed at sequence level using the immunoSEQ Analyzer platform. Clonality was calculated as 1 minus Pielou's evenness, so values run from 0 (highly polyclonal) up to 1 (monoclonal). Repertoire overlap between subsets was quantified with the Morisita index, from 0 (no similarity) to 1 (complete similarity). TCRdb took over this immuneACCESS table, retaining in-frame rearrangements with V and J assigned. Such tables are incomplete; in checked studies, under half of the missing clones stem from an unresolved V gene, and the remainder is unexplained. V, J and clone size are taken as reported in that table, and D and trimming were inferred from the DNA itself. Here the sample has roughly 2,000 clones; less than 75% occur a single time. The top ten constitute roughly 16% of the sample.

CD3+ T cells were isolated magnetically, stimulated for around 1.5 hours with PMA and ionomycin, and then labeled using IL-17A and IFNgamma cytokine secretion assays. Synovial fluid effusions were aspirated from the actively inflamed joints of patients with psoriatic arthritis. Memory CD8+ T cells in synovial fluid were sorted patient by patient into Tc17 (IL-17A+) cells, bulk memory cells and Tc1 (IL-17A-IFNgamma+) cells in order to compare their TCR repertoires. Psoriatic arthritis patients met the Classification of Psoriatic Arthritis Study Group (CASPAR) criteria. Cytokine-secreting cells were counterstained with a viability dye and with anti-CD3, CD8, CD14 and CD4 antibodies and were sorted on a BD FACSAria. A few patients with psoriatic arthritis provided sorted synovial fluid CD8+ T cell subsets that underwent TCRbeta sequencing. Synovial fluid mononuclear cells were isolated with Lymphoprep and cryopreserved in liquid nitrogen before use. Approximately 50% fetal calf serum and roughly 9.3% dimethyl sulfoxide were contained in the cryopreservation medium.

Worth noting for this clone: Its antigen specificity is not known. The record has no base qualities; no much larger clone is one base away.

Sequences SEHNR (CDR1) and FQNEAQ (CDR2) are obtained from the germline V gene (reference sequence). The V end loses 5 bases and the J end loses 9 bases, and a stretch of 13 bases separates them. Including the terminal cysteine and phenylalanine, the CDR3 comprises 12 residues. The CDR3 DNA has 36 bases and is translated from base 1. Sequenced input: IFN-gamma+ CD8+ T cells from synovial fluid. The cell subset or site label of this sample denotes: IL-17A-IFNgamma+ memory CD8+ (Tc1) cells. The rearranged segments are TRBV7-9 and TRBJ1-1; confidence is insufficient to name the D gene. This TCR was sampled from a human donor with psoriatic arthritis. Here is the DNA: TGTGCCAGCAGCCCTGGGGTATATCAAGCTTTCTTT. Its product reads: CASSPGVYQAFF.